These T cell receptor beta chains were read from a single sample in a study of identifying expanded T cells in peripheral blood. TCRdb's copy holds only in-frame clones and misses some; the assay was immunoSEQ multiplex PCR. The sample holds more than 85,000 clones; 88% are singletons and the top ten take 6.5% to 9%. Input material: blood. The receptors here all came from a person aged 18-69 years in good health. Each CDR3 is given with its conserved first and last residue. Fields, in order: D gene, V gene, clone size, J gene, CDR3 DNA, CDR3 protein. The D gene is left open where the match is weak. Part of the rows lack a size; the others show once, few, many or a class for expanded clones.

D gene: .; V gene: TRBV27; clone size: .; J gene: TRBJ2-7; CDR3 DNA: TGTGCCAGCAGTTTAGGTGGCAACTACCCCTACGAGCAGTACTTC; CDR3 protein: CASSLGGNYPYEQYF
D gene: .; V gene: TRBV30; clone size: .; J gene: TRBJ2-3; CDR3 DNA: TGTGCCTGGACCAGGGCGTCCTATACGCAGTATTTT; CDR3 protein: CAWTRASYTQYF
D gene: TRBD1; V gene: TRBV7-8; clone size: once; J gene: TRBJ1-6; CDR3 DNA: TGTGCCAGTGGTCCGGGACAGGCTTCGGATTCACCCCTCCACTTT; CDR3 protein: CASGPGQASDSPLHF
D gene: .; V gene: TRBV18; clone size: once; J gene: TRBJ2-3; CDR3 DNA: TGTGCCAGCTCACCGGGGACCGAGGACCCAGATACGCAGTATTTT; CDR3 protein: CASSPGTEDPDTQYF
D gene: TRBD1; V gene: TRBV5-6; clone size: .; J gene: TRBJ2-1; CDR3 DNA: TGTGCCAGCAGAAATCTCAGGGACAGGAGGTACAATGAGCAGTTCTTC; CDR3 protein: CASRNLRDRRYNEQFF
D gene: TRBD2; V gene: TRBV28; clone size: .; J gene: TRBJ2-1; CDR3 DNA: TGTGCCAGCAGTTGGACTAGCGGGAGAAATGAGCAGTTCTTC; CDR3 protein: CASSWTSGRNEQFF
D gene: .; V gene: TRBV7-8; clone size: .; J gene: TRBJ2-7; CDR3 DNA: TGTGCCAGCAGCGATCACGTAGGCGGCTCCTACGAGCAGTACTTC; CDR3 protein: CASSDHVGGSYEQYF
D gene: .; V gene: TRBV5-4; clone size: .; J gene: TRBJ2-3; CDR3 DNA: TGTGCCAGCAGCTTGATGGGGGCCCGCACAGATACGCAGTATTTT; CDR3 protein: CASSLMGARTDTQYF
D gene: .; V gene: TRBV7-8; clone size: .; J gene: TRBJ2-7; CDR3 DNA: TGTGCCAGCAGCTCGGGACCCCAAGGCGAGCAGTACTTC; CDR3 protein: CASSSGPQGEQYF
D gene: .; V gene: TRBV6-5; clone size: .; J gene: TRBJ2-7; CDR3 DNA: TGTGCCAGCAGACCCCTCGGCCAGGGTTCCTACGAGCAGTACTTC; CDR3 protein: CASRPLGQGSYEQYF
D gene: TRBD1; V gene: TRBV30; clone size: .; J gene: TRBJ1-4; CDR3 DNA: TGTGCCTGGAGTAAAGACAGGGGAAGCAATGAAAAACTGTTTTTT; CDR3 protein: CAWSKDRGSNEKLFF
D gene: .; V gene: TRBV10-3; clone size: .; J gene: TRBJ1-1; CDR3 DNA: TGTGCCATCAGTGAGTCATACGGGGCCACTGAAGCTTTCTTT; CDR3 protein: CAISESYGATEAFF
D gene: .; V gene: TRBV28; clone size: .; J gene: TRBJ2-7; CDR3 DNA: TGTGCCAGCAGGGGAAACGTTCCCTACGAGCAGTACTTC; CDR3 protein: CASRGNVPYEQYF
D gene: .; V gene: TRBV6-1; clone size: .; J gene: TRBJ2-1; CDR3 DNA: TGTGCCAGCAGCCTTTCAGGGTCCTACAATGAGCAGTTCTTC; CDR3 protein: CASSLSGSYNEQFF
D gene: TRBD1; V gene: TRBV7-2; clone size: .; J gene: TRBJ2-5; CDR3 DNA: TGTGCCAGCAGCTTGACAGGGTTTCCAAAGACCCAGTACTTC; CDR3 protein: CASSLTGFPKTQYF
D gene: .; V gene: TRBV5-6; clone size: once; J gene: TRBJ1-1; CDR3 DNA: TGTGCCAGCAGCCGGGGGTTCGAAGCTTTCTTT; CDR3 protein: CASSRGFEAFF
D gene: .; V gene: TRBV4-2; clone size: .; J gene: TRBJ2-7; CDR3 DNA: TGTGCCAGCAGCCAAGATAGGGTCTACTACGAGCAGTACTTC; CDR3 protein: CASSQDRVYYEQYF
D gene: .; V gene: TRBV6-1; clone size: .; J gene: TRBJ1-2; CDR3 DNA: TGTGCCAGCAGTGAGGGCAGGGGAGTCAACTATGGCTACACCTTC; CDR3 protein: CASSEGRGVNYGYTF
D gene: TRBD1; V gene: TRBV2; clone size: once; J gene: TRBJ1-5; CDR3 DNA: TGTGCCAGCAACTTACCGGGACAGGGGGTTGATCAGCCCCAGCATTTT; CDR3 protein: CASNLPGQGVDQPQHF
D gene: .; V gene: TRBV25-1; clone size: .; J gene: TRBJ2-5; CDR3 DNA: TGTGCCAGCAGTGTCAGGACGAACCAAGAGACCCAGTACTTC; CDR3 protein: CASSVRTNQETQYF
D gene: .; V gene: TRBV10-1; clone size: few; J gene: TRBJ1-1; CDR3 DNA: TGCGCCAGCAGTGAGGGGCCCTCTGAGGAAGCTTTCTTT; CDR3 protein: CASSEGPSEEAFF
D gene: .; V gene: TRBV7-2; clone size: .; J gene: TRBJ1-1; CDR3 DNA: TGTGCCAGCAGCTTTCAGGGTGGGGAAGCTTTCTTT; CDR3 protein: CASSFQGGEAFF
D gene: TRBD1; V gene: TRBV4-1; clone size: few; J gene: TRBJ2-7; CDR3 DNA: TGCGCCAGCAGCCCACCGGGACAGGGAGTCCACGAGCAGTACTTC; CDR3 protein: CASSPPGQGVHEQYF
D gene: .; V gene: TRBV19; clone size: .; J gene: TRBJ2-7; CDR3 DNA: TGTGCCAGTAGCGACGGACGGGGCTCCTACGAGCAGTACTTC; CDR3 protein: CASSDGRGSYEQYF
D gene: .; V gene: TRBV7-9; clone size: few; J gene: TRBJ2-2; CDR3 DNA: TGTGCCAGCAGCTTAGAATCTAACACCGGGGAGCTGTTTTTT; CDR3 protein: CASSLESNTGELFF
D gene: .; V gene: TRBV6-5; clone size: .; J gene: TRBJ1-4; CDR3 DNA: TGTGCCAGCAGCCCCCGGGGAACTAATGAAAAACTGTTTTTT; CDR3 protein: CASSPRGTNEKLFF
D gene: .; V gene: TRBV7-8; clone size: .; J gene: TRBJ2-1; CDR3 DNA: TGTGCCAGCAGCTTAGCGCCTGCTAGCAATGAGCAGTTCTTC; CDR3 protein: CASSLAPASNEQFF
D gene: TRBD2; V gene: TRBV29-1; clone size: .; J gene: TRBJ2-7; CDR3 DNA: TGCAGCGTTGATTTAGGACTAGCGGGAGACGAGCAGTACTTC; CDR3 protein: CSVDLGLAGDEQYF
D gene: TRBD2; V gene: TRBV5-1; clone size: .; J gene: TRBJ2-3; CDR3 DNA: TGCGCCAGCAGAATATCTAGCGGGAGGGCGGATACGCAGTATTTT; CDR3 protein: CASRISSGRADTQYF
D gene: TRBD1; V gene: TRBV5-4; clone size: .; J gene: TRBJ2-3; CDR3 DNA: TGTGCCAGCAGCTTGGCACAGGGGGTATCAGATACGCAGTATTTT; CDR3 protein: CASSLAQGVSDTQYF
D gene: TRBD2; V gene: TRBV27; clone size: .; J gene: TRBJ2-3; CDR3 DNA: TGTGCCAGCAGTCGCCTGATAAGCGGGGGAAGGACAGATACGCAGTATTTT; CDR3 protein: CASSRLISGGRTDTQYF